The 5 T cell receptor beta chains reported below all come from one sample, sequenced in a study of blood T cell repertoires in COVID-19. The method was immunoSEQ multiplex PCR; TCRdb's version includes in-frame clones alone and lacks a portion of them. This sample yields roughly 140,000 clones, of which 80% are seen a single time; roughly 5.3% belongs to the top ten. Specimen: peripheral blood. The receptor set was obtained from a woman aged 45-65 years with acute or convalescent COVID-19.

The chain is built from TRBV9 and TRBJ2-7; 9 bases agree with TRBD1. With V trimmed by 4 bases and J by 5 bases, 7 bases remained unmatched. Germline values: CDR1 SGDLS, CDR2 YYNGEE. The CDR3 totals 14 residues. The CDR3 protein is CASSQGQGNNEQYF. CDR3 DNA: TGTGCCAGCAGCCAGGGACAGGGAAACAACGAGCAGTACTTC.

The CDR3 coding sequence is TGTGCCAGCAGCTTAGGTAGTAGCGGGGTGTTTGATACGCAGTATTTT. It yields the protein CASSLGSSGVFDTQYF. The chain joins TRBV7-6 to TRBJ2-3; 8 bases fit TRBD2. The V gene's germline CDR1 is SGHVS and CDR2 FNYEAQ. The CDR3 consists of 16 residues. V shed 1 base and J 6 bases; nucleotides not matched to a gene: 9.

The chain links TRBV6-5 to TRBJ1-2; 9 nucleotides align to TRBD1. V was clipped by 6 bases and J by 4 bases; unmatched bases: 9. Germline V gives CDR1 MNHEY, CDR2 SVGAGI. The CDR3 has 15 amino acids. The CDR3 region is CASSRRQGDIYGYTF. In nucleotides, the CDR3 is TGTGCCAGCAGCCGGCGACAGGGGGACATCTATGGCTACACCTTC.

This chain uses TRBV9 with TRBJ2-3, with 7 bases fitting TRBD2. The CDR3 spans 14 residues. After removal of 5 bases from V and 0 bases from J, the junction contained 3 bases not matched to a gene. Germline V gives CDR1 SGDLS, CDR2 YYNGEE. The CDR3 DNA is TGTGCCAGCAGGGCTAGCGGAAGCACAGATACGCAGTATTTT. Translated: CASRASGSTDTQYF.

V is TRBV27 and J is TRBJ1-4; D might be TRBD1 (5 bases). Trimming removed 8 bases from V and 0 bases from J, with 13 bases in between. The CDR3 has 15 amino acids. CDR1 and CDR2 from the germline V gene are MNHEY and SMNVEV (reference sequence). CDR3 residues: CASRRQSTTNEKLFF. For the CDR3, the DNA is TGTGCCAGCCGACGACAGTCCACAACTAATGAAAAACTGTTTTTT.